The rows below give T cell receptor delta chains drawn from one sample of a study of Vδ1+ human thymocytes. TCRdb made new clone calls on the multiplex PCR reads using CATT. The sample includes roughly 55,000 delta-chain clones, about a sixth of them seen just once. The sample consisted of Vdelta1+ gamma-delta thymocytes from the thymus. The source is a boy younger than two who had congenital heart surgery. The CDR3 runs from the conserved cysteine through the conserved F or W. The D gene is left open where the match is weak. Rows give clone size only sometimes, using once, few, many, or a class for an expanded clone.

j_gene: TRDJ1; abundance: few; d_gene: NA; v_gene: TRDV1; CDR3aa: CALGELSRYWSVKAELIF; CDR3nt: TGTGCTCTTGGGGAACTAAGCCGATACTGGTCAGTTAAGGCCGAACTCATCTTT
j_gene: TRDJ1; abundance: NA; d_gene: TRDD3; v_gene: TRDV1; CDR3aa: CALGEGHARGYGRADKLIF; CDR3nt: TGTGCTCTTGGGGAAGGTCATGCTCGGGGATATGGTAGGGCCGATAAACTCATCTTT
j_gene: TRDJ1; abundance: few; d_gene: NA; v_gene: TRDV1; CDR3aa: CALGETDSENSLYTDKLIF; CDR3nt: TGTGCTCTTGGGGAAACGGATTCGGAGAACTCCCTTTACACCGATAAACTCATCTTT
j_gene: TRDJ1; abundance: few; d_gene: NA; v_gene: TRDV1; CDR3aa: CALGNTPMELLTDKLIF; CDR3nt: TGTGCTCTTGGGAATACGCCTATGGAACTTCTCACCGATAAACTCATCTTT
j_gene: TRDJ1; abundance: NA; d_gene: TRDD3; v_gene: TRDV1; CDR3aa: CALGGRPALSRRQYWGTLVYTDKLIF; CDR3nt: TGTGCTCTTGGGGGGAGGCCTGCCTTATCCCGCCGCCAATACTGGGGGACTTTGGTGTACACCGATAAACTCATCTTT
j_gene: TRDJ1; abundance: NA; d_gene: TRDD2; v_gene: TRDV1; CDR3aa: CALGEGVLPPYHTDKLIF; CDR3nt: TGTGCTCTTGGGGAAGGGGTCCTTCCTCCGTACCACACCGATAAACTCATCTTT
j_gene: TRDJ1; abundance: NA; d_gene: TRDD3; v_gene: TRDV1; CDR3aa: CALGEAGGLTVSDKLIF; CDR3nt: TGTGCTCTTGGGGAGGCCGGGGGATTGACGGTATCCGATAAACTCATCTTT
j_gene: TRDJ1; abundance: few; d_gene: NA; v_gene: TRDV1; CDR3aa: CALGELGTDKLIF; CDR3nt: TGTGCTCTTGGGGAACTCGGGACCGATAAACTCATCTTT
j_gene: TRDJ1; abundance: NA; d_gene: TRDD3; v_gene: TRDV1; CDR3aa: CALGTRKRGYAKLIF; CDR3nt: TGTGCTCTTGGGACTCGAAAAAGGGGATACGCAAAACTCATCTTT
j_gene: TRDJ1; abundance: NA; d_gene: TRDD3; v_gene: TRDV1; CDR3aa: CALGEGLLGDTRIQGTDKLIF; CDR3nt: TGTGCTCTTGGGGAAGGGCTACTGGGGGATACGCGTATCCAGGGCACCGATAAACTCATCTTT
j_gene: TRDJ1; abundance: NA; d_gene: TRDD3; v_gene: TRDV1; CDR3aa: CALGELLRLIVLGDTHTDKLIF; CDR3nt: TGTGCTCTTGGGGAACTGTTACGACTCATCGTACTGGGGGATACCCACACCGATAAACTCATCTTT
j_gene: TRDJ1; abundance: NA; d_gene: NA; v_gene: TRDV1; CDR3aa: CALGERFPDTDKLIF; CDR3nt: TGTGCTCTTGGGGAACGCTTCCCAGACACCGATAAACTCATCTTT
j_gene: TRDJ1; abundance: few; d_gene: NA; v_gene: TRDV1; CDR3aa: CALRPSYEREGGYADKLIF; CDR3nt: TGTGCTCTTCGGCCTTCCTACGAGAGGGAAGGGGGATACGCTGATAAACTCATCTTT
j_gene: TRDJ1; abundance: few; d_gene: TRDD3; v_gene: TRDV1; CDR3aa: CALGEVPFAILGDCDKLIF; CDR3nt: TGTGCTCTTGGGGAAGTTCCCTTCGCCATACTGGGGGACTGCGATAAACTCATCTTT
j_gene: TRDJ1; abundance: few; d_gene: TRDD3; v_gene: TRDV2; CDR3aa: CACDTEKGGYLKLIF; CDR3nt: TGTGCCTGTGACACCGAGAAGGGGGGATACCTCAAGCTCATCTTT
j_gene: TRDJ1; abundance: few; d_gene: TRDD3; v_gene: TRDV1; CDR3aa: CALGEPSSQTSYFVLGDTPYTDKLIF; CDR3nt: TGTGCTCTTGGGGAACCGAGTTCCCAAACTTCCTACTTCGTACTGGGGGATACTCCGTACACCGATAAACTCATCTTT
j_gene: TRDJ1; abundance: NA; d_gene: TRDD2; v_gene: TRDV1; CDR3aa: CALGEDPSYDGNDKLIF; CDR3nt: TGTGCTCTTGGGGAAGACCCTTCCTACGATGGTAACGATAAACTCATCTTT
j_gene: TRDJ1; abundance: NA; d_gene: NA; v_gene: TRDV1; CDR3aa: CALGDISARMVRPLPNRYTDKLIF; CDR3nt: TGTGCTCTTGGGGACATTTCCGCTAGAATGGTACGCCCGTTGCCCAACCGTTACACCGATAAACTCATCTTT
j_gene: TRDJ1; abundance: NA; d_gene: TRDD3; v_gene: TRDV1; CDR3aa: CALGNLFGSAASDYWGILVAYTDKLIF; CDR3nt: TGTGCTCTTGGGAACCTCTTCGGGTCGGCGGCGTCGGATTACTGGGGGATACTAGTCGCTTACACCGATAAACTCATCTTT
j_gene: TRDJ1; abundance: NA; d_gene: TRDD3; v_gene: TRDV1; CDR3aa: CALGEPLGGPTAAKLIF; CDR3nt: TGTGCTCTTGGGGAACCGCTGGGGGGTCCCACCGCCGCTAAACTCATCTTT
j_gene: TRDJ1; abundance: NA; d_gene: TRDD3; v_gene: TRDV1; CDR3aa: CALGEFPFGTLGDTGKLIF; CDR3nt: TGTGCTCTTGGGGAATTCCCATTCGGTACCCTGGGGGATACGGGTAAACTCATCTTT
j_gene: TRDJ1; abundance: NA; d_gene: NA; v_gene: TRDV1; CDR3aa: CALGDLLADKLIF; CDR3nt: TGTGCTCTTGGGGACCTACTGGCCGATAAACTCATCTTT
j_gene: TRDJ1; abundance: few; d_gene: TRDD3; v_gene: TRDV1; CDR3aa: CALVPLGDGDKLIF; CDR3nt: TGTGCTCTTGTACCATTGGGGGATGGCGATAAACTCATCTTT
j_gene: TRDJ1; abundance: few; d_gene: TRDD3; v_gene: TRDV1; CDR3aa: CALGAVRGYGYTDKLIF; CDR3nt: TGTGCTCTTGGGGCCGTTCGGGGATACGGGTACACCGATAAACTCATCTTT
j_gene: TRDJ1; abundance: NA; d_gene: TRDD3; v_gene: TRDV1; CDR3aa: CALAGPFLDTGGFTDKLIF; CDR3nt: TGTGCTCTTGCGGGCCCCTTCCTCGATACTGGGGGATTCACCGATAAACTCATCTTT
j_gene: TRDJ1; abundance: NA; d_gene: TRDD3; v_gene: TRDV1; CDR3aa: CALGEFWRFWGIRLYTDKLIF; CDR3nt: TGTGCTCTTGGGGAATTCTGGAGGTTCTGGGGGATACGCCTTTACACCGATAAACTCATCTTT
j_gene: TRDJ1; abundance: NA; d_gene: NA; v_gene: TRDV1; CDR3aa: CALGEGYPSHQVYTDKLIF; CDR3nt: TGTGCTCTTGGGGAAGGGTACCCAAGCCACCAAGTATACACCGATAAACTCATCTTT
j_gene: TRDJ1; abundance: NA; d_gene: NA; v_gene: TRDV1; CDR3aa: CALGELLTLPTDKLIF; CDR3nt: TGTGCTCTTGGGGAACTTTTAACCCTACCCACCGATAAACTCATCTTT
j_gene: TRDJ1; abundance: NA; d_gene: TRDD3; v_gene: TRDV1; CDR3aa: CALGEKRLGWGIPLVVHTDKLIF; CDR3nt: TGTGCTCTTGGGGAAAAACGCCTTGGTTGGGGGATACCTTTGGTTGTACACACCGATAAACTCATCTTT
j_gene: TRDJ1; abundance: NA; d_gene: TRDD3; v_gene: TRDV1; CDR3aa: CALGEIRQPRGIRGDSLGYTDKLIF; CDR3nt: TGTGCTCTTGGGGAAATAAGACAGCCTCGGGGGATACGCGGCGACAGCCTAGGATACACCGATAAACTCATCTTT
j_gene: TRDJ1; abundance: NA; d_gene: TRDD3; v_gene: TRDV1; CDR3aa: CALGELELMSPVLGDTDPYTDKLIF; CDR3nt: TGTGCTCTTGGGGAACTAGAATTAATGTCCCCCGTACTGGGGGATACGGATCCGTACACCGATAAACTCATCTTT
j_gene: TRDJ1; abundance: few; d_gene: NA; v_gene: TRDV1; CDR3aa: CALGGFLRLSTDKLIF; CDR3nt: TGTGCTCTTGGGGGGTTCCTTCGTTTGTCCACCGATAAACTCATCTTT
j_gene: TRDJ1; abundance: NA; d_gene: TRDD3; v_gene: TRDV1; CDR3aa: CALGLAFLRLYWGIRGDKLIF; CDR3nt: TGTGCTCTTGGATTGGCCTTCCTACGACTGTACTGGGGGATACGGGGCGATAAACTCATCTTT
j_gene: TRDJ1; abundance: few; d_gene: NA; v_gene: TRDV1; CDR3aa: CALGELWGHVDTLMKTDKLIF; CDR3nt: TGTGCTCTTGGGGAACTGTGGGGTCACGTGGATACCCTTATGAAGACCGATAAACTCATCTTT
j_gene: TRDJ1; abundance: NA; d_gene: NA; v_gene: TRDV1; CDR3aa: CALLNQFPSSGGDPYTDKLIF; CDR3nt: TGTGCTCTTCTCAATCAATTTCCCTCCAGTGGTGGGGACCCGTACACCGATAAACTCATCTTT
j_gene: TRDJ1; abundance: NA; d_gene: TRDD3; v_gene: TRDV1; CDR3aa: CALGKGWGIRRYTDKLIF; CDR3nt: TGTGCTCTTGGGAAGGGCTGGGGGATACGCCGGTACACCGATAAACTCATCTTT
j_gene: TRDJ1; abundance: few; d_gene: NA; v_gene: TRDV1; CDR3aa: CALGELSSFTVVLIF; CDR3nt: TGTGCTCTTGGGGAACTTTCTTCCTTCACGGTAGTACTCATCTTT
j_gene: TRDJ1; abundance: NA; d_gene: TRDD3; v_gene: TRDV1; CDR3aa: CALGEAGGILRTDKLIF; CDR3nt: TGTGCTCTTGGGGAAGCGGGGGGGATACTGAGGACCGATAAACTCATCTTT
j_gene: TRDJ1; abundance: NA; d_gene: TRDD3; v_gene: TRDV1; CDR3aa: CAPWTCDFLTLTGGSDKLIF; CDR3nt: TGTGCTCCCTGGACTTGTGACTTCCTCACCCTTACTGGGGGGTCCGATAAACTCATCTTT
j_gene: TRDJ1; abundance: NA; d_gene: TRDD3; v_gene: TRDV1; CDR3aa: CALGELVTTTRDSLPTPSKYWGISTDKLIF; CDR3nt: TGTGCTCTTGGGGAACTAGTCACTACGACTCGGGATAGCCTTCCTACTCCGTCTAAGTACTGGGGGATATCCACCGATAAACTCATCTTT
j_gene: TRDJ1; abundance: few; d_gene: NA; v_gene: TRDV1; CDR3aa: CALGEGTSPVDKLIF; CDR3nt: TGTGCTCTTGGGGAAGGAACCTCCCCTGTCGATAAACTCATCTTT
j_gene: TRDJ1; abundance: few; d_gene: NA; v_gene: TRDV1; CDR3aa: CALGEGGVFPYTDKLIF; CDR3nt: TGTGCTCTTGGGGAAGGGGGGGTTTTCCCATACACCGATAAACTCATCTTT
j_gene: TRDJ1; abundance: NA; d_gene: TRDD3; v_gene: TRDV1; CDR3aa: CALGELPELGDTLELIF; CDR3nt: TGTGCTCTTGGGGAACTTCCTGAACTGGGGGACACTCTGGAGCTCATCTTT
j_gene: TRDJ1; abundance: few; d_gene: TRDD3; v_gene: TRDV1; CDR3aa: CALGEIYEPTGGHDKLIF; CDR3nt: TGTGCTCTTGGTGAGATTTATGAGCCTACTGGGGGACACGATAAACTCATCTTT
j_gene: TRDJ1; abundance: NA; d_gene: TRDD3; v_gene: TRDV1; CDR3aa: CALGEKALLGTRYTDKLIF; CDR3nt: TGTGCTCTTGGGGAAAAGGCGTTACTGGGGACCCGGTACACCGATAAACTCATCTTT
j_gene: TRDJ1; abundance: NA; d_gene: NA; v_gene: TRDV1; CDR3aa: CALGEPGEPIDKLIF; CDR3nt: TGTGCTCTTGGGGAACCTGGGGAACCCATCGATAAACTCATCTTT
j_gene: TRDJ1; abundance: NA; d_gene: NA; v_gene: TRDV1; CDR3aa: CALGEPPPHSRDDPYETDKLIF; CDR3nt: TGTGCTCTTGGGGAACCGCCGCCCCATAGCAGAGACGATCCCTATGAGACCGATAAACTCATCTTT
j_gene: TRDJ1; abundance: NA; d_gene: TRDD3; v_gene: TRDV1; CDR3aa: CALGERRLGIRGKPIF; CDR3nt: TGTGCTCTTGGGGAAAGGCGGCTGGGGATACGCGGTAAACCCATCTTT
j_gene: TRDJ1; abundance: NA; d_gene: TRDD3; v_gene: TRDV1; CDR3aa: CALGELRGPLGDTPYTDKLIF; CDR3nt: TGTGCTCTTGGGGAACTGAGGGGTCCCCTGGGGGATACGCCGTACACCGATAAACTCATCTTT
j_gene: TRDJ1; abundance: NA; d_gene: TRDD3; v_gene: TRDV1; CDR3aa: CALGELEPHFTPWDLGDIFPPGKLIF; CDR3nt: TGTGCTCTTGGGGAACTAGAGCCCCACTTCACGCCATGGGATCTGGGGGATATTTTCCCACCTGGTAAACTCATCTTT
j_gene: TRDJ1; abundance: NA; d_gene: TRDD3; v_gene: TRDV1; CDR3aa: CALLTPGGYGDKLIF; CDR3nt: TGTGCTCTTCTTACCCCTGGGGGATACGGTGATAAACTCATCTTT
j_gene: TRDJ1; abundance: NA; d_gene: TRDD3; v_gene: TRDV1; CDR3aa: CALGALKGRYWGIPGRYTDKLIF; CDR3nt: TGTGCTCTTGGGGCCCTTAAAGGGCGATACTGGGGGATACCCGGGAGGTACACCGATAAACTCATCTTT
j_gene: TRDJ1; abundance: few; d_gene: NA; v_gene: TRDV1; CDR3aa: CALGSGDTDKLIF; CDR3nt: TGTGCTCTTGGGTCTGGGGATACCGATAAACTCATCTTT
j_gene: TRDJ1; abundance: NA; d_gene: TRDD3; v_gene: TRDV1; CDR3aa: CALGPPDYWGIRGTDKLIF; CDR3nt: TGTGCTCTTGGCCCACCTGATTACTGGGGGATACGGGGGACCGATAAACTCATCTTT
j_gene: TRDJ1; abundance: few; d_gene: NA; v_gene: TRDV1; CDR3aa: CALGGPSRPWGPYTDKLIF; CDR3nt: TGTGCTCTTGGGGGACCTTCCCGGCCCTGGGGCCCTTACACCGATAAACTCATCTTT